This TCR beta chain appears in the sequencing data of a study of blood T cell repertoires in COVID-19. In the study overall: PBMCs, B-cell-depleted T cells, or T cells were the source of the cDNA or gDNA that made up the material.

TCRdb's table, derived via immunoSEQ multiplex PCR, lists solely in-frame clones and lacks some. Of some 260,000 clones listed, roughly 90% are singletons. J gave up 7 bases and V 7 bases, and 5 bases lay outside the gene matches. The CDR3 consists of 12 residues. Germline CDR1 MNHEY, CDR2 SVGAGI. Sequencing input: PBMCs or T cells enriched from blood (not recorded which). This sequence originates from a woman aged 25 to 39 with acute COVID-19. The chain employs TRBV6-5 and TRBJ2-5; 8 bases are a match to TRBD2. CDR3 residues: CASTAGGRTQYF. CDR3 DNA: TGTGCCAGCACCGCGGGGGGTCGGACCCAGTACTTC.